The 21 T cell receptor beta chains below were found in one sample sequenced in a study of CD8 T cells in Susac syndrome. RNA, at 0.5 to 1 ug, was reverse transcribed with random hexamers. TCRdb passed the immunoSEQ multiplex PCR reads through MiXCR, listing each CDR3 protein once. The data contain around 180,000 distinct CDR3 sequences, approximately 94% of them singletons. Sequenced sample: CD4+ T cells from PBMCs. These receptors were collected from a human donor with multiple sclerosis.

This chain connects TRBV20-1 to TRBJ2-1; D is perhaps TRBD1 or TRBD2 (6 bases each). The CDR3 is 13 residues long. CDR1 is DFQATT and CDR2 is SNEGSKA in the germline V gene (reference sequence). V gave up 7 bases and J gave up 5 bases, with 15 bases separating them. The CDR3 is CSGRRGVHNEQFF. The DNA for the CDR3 is TGCAGTGGTCGGAGGGGGGTCCACAATGAGCAGTTCTTC.

The chain combines TRBV5-1 with TRBJ2-5; 12 bases map to TRBD2. V lost 5 bases to trimming and J lost 7 bases; unmatched junction nucleotides: 12. This CDR3 has 16 residues. CDR1 is SGHRS and CDR2 is YFSETQ in the germline V gene. Here the CDR3 DNA reads TGCGCCAGCAGGCCTACAGGACTAGCGGGGACCGCGACCCAGTACTTC. Translation: CASRPTGLAGTATQYF.

The CDR3 loop is CASSRRQGSNTEAFF. The CDR3, as DNA: TGCGCCAGCAGCCGACGACAGGGATCGAACACTGAAGCTTTCTTT. The rearrangement uses TRBV5-1 and TRBJ1-1; 7 bases line up with TRBD1. Germline V gene lookup returns CDR1 SGHRS and CDR2 YFSETQ. The CDR3 has 15 amino acids. The V segment lost 4 bases and the J segment 1 base; nucleotides outside the gene matches: 7.

The chain carries TRBV3-1 and TRBJ2-3; D is unresolved. V lost 3 bases to trimming and J lost 9 bases, with 10 bases between them. Germline CDR1 and CDR2: LGHDT and YNNKEL (reference sequence). CDR3 length: 12 residues. CDR3: CASSQRRNTQYF. CDR3 bases: TGTGCCAGCAGCCAGCGTCGGAACACGCAGTATTTT.

Comment on this clonotype: At one of its ends the junction is not consistent with the germline gene, which may arise from a read error. V is TRBV7-8 and J is TRBJ1-1; no clear D. The CDR3 runs 13 residues. Per the germline V gene, CDR1 is SGHVS and CDR2 is FQNEAQ. DNA of the CDR3: TGTGCCAGCAGCTTAAATTCGAACACTGAAGCTTTTTTT. This encodes CASSLNSNTEAFF.

The rearrangement links TRBV28 to TRBJ1-4; D perhaps matches TRBD1 (6 bases). This CDR3 has 15 residues. The germline CDR1 and CDR2 sequences are MDHEN and SYDVKM. V shed 6 bases and J shed 8 bases, with 19 bases lying between them. The CDR3 DNA is TGTGCCAGCAGGGATAATTCGGGACATCTGGAAAAACTGTTTTTT. Protein product: CASRDNSGHLEKLFF.

The chain carries TRBV5-1 and TRBJ1-4; D is ambiguous. This CDR3 contains 15 residues. In germline, CDR1 is SGHRS, CDR2 YFSETQ. V shed 0 bases and J shed 0 bases, with 6 bases lying between them. The CDR3 region has the DNA TGCGCCAGCAGCTTGGGACCGGCAACTAATGAAAAACTGTTTTTT. Its protein product is CASSLGPATNEKLFF.

The J gene is TRBJ1-4, the V gene TRBV9; 8 bases line up with TRBD1. The V segment lost 3 bases and the J segment 8 bases; nucleotides outside the gene matches: 3. Germline V gene sequence: CDR1 SGDLS, CDR2 YYNGEE. The CDR3 totals 13 residues. The CDR3 sequence is CASSGQGSEKLFF. The CDR3 DNA reads TGTGCCAGCAGCGGACAGGGGTCAGAAAAACTGTTTTTT.

The V gene is TRBV6-5, the J gene TRBJ1-4, with a weak D call TRBD1 (6 bases). Germline V gene lookup returns CDR1 MNHEY and CDR2 SVGAGI. Trimming cost V 4 bases and J 3 bases, with 9 bases left between them. The CDR3 runs to 14 residues. This CDR3 is CASSFTGSNEKLFF. CDR3 coding DNA: TGTGCCAGCAGTTTTACAGGGTCTAATGAAAAACTGTTTTTT.

This sequence joins TRBV12-3 or TRBV12-4 and TRBJ2-5; 7 nucleotides match TRBD1. Trimming removed 4 bases from V and 3 bases from J; junction bases left unmatched: 5. The CDR3 spans 14 residues. CDR3 sequence reads: CASSSDRAEETQYF. The CDR3 DNA reads TGTGCCAGCAGTTCTGACAGGGCAGAAGAGACCCAGTACTTC.

The V call is TRBV20-1, the J call TRBJ1-4; 7 bases agree with TRBD1. Germline CDR1 is DFQATT and CDR2 is SNEGSKA (reference sequence). V lost 1 base to trimming and J lost 10 bases; unmatched junction nucleotides: 12. The CDR3 loop spans 15 amino acids. The CDR3 here is CSARVPDRVRGKLFF. The DNA for the CDR3 is TGCAGTGCTAGAGTCCCAGACAGGGTACGAGGAAAACTGTTTTTT.

This rearrangement joins TRBV18 to TRBJ1-1; TRBD1 is a possible D gene (5 bases). CDR3 length equals 15 residues. The V gene's germline CDR1 is KGHSH and CDR2 LQKENI. Trimming cost V 0 bases and J 5 bases, with 13 bases left between them. The CDR3 coding sequence is TGTGCCAGCTCACCACCGGCTAGAAGGGGAACTGAAGCTTTCTTT. Translated, it gives CASSPPARRGTEAFF.

The V gene is TRBV11-2, the J gene TRBJ1-5; 7 positions agree with TRBD1. Germline CDR1 is SGHAT and CDR2 is FQNNGV. V was pared by 5 bases and J by 5 bases, with 3 bases of the junction left unmatched. This CDR3 has 13 residues. The CDR3 DNA reads TGTGCCAGCAGCCACGGGACAGATCAGCCCCAGCATTTT. This codes for CASSHGTDQPQHF.

The V and J genes are TRBV6-5 and TRBJ1-4, with D hard to call. V lost 2 bases to trimming and J lost 8 bases, with 9 bases between them. Germline V lookup: CDR1 MNHEY, CDR2 SVGAGI. The CDR3 contains 13 residues. DNA for the CDR3: TGTGCCAGCAGTTACACTAATGCAGAAAAACTGTTTTTT. The encoded protein is CASSYTNAEKLFF.

The chain links TRBV28 to TRBJ2-7; 7 nucleotides match TRBD1. Trimming at V came to 7 bases and at J to 4 bases, leaving 25 bases not matched to a gene. Looked up from germline, CDR1 is MDHEN and CDR2 is SYDVKM. There are 19 residues in the CDR3. CDR3 sequence: CASTGSGEGGRPRFYEQYF. In nucleotides, the CDR3 is TGTGCCAGCACGGGATCCGGTGAAGGGGGCCGCCCAAGGTTTTACGAGCAGTACTTC.

This chain uses TRBV12-3 or TRBV12-4 with TRBJ2-1; the D gene is possibly TRBD2 (6 bases). V was pared by 7 bases and J by 4 bases, with 11 bases between. This CDR3 is built from 13 residues. CDR3 DNA: TGTGCCAGCACCCGGGACTTTTACAATGAGCAGTTCTTC. Translated: CASTRDFYNEQFF.

V gene TRBV20-1 combines with J gene TRBJ2-7, with a possible D match to TRBD2 (7 bases). CDR1 is DFQATT and CDR2 is SNEGSKA in the germline V gene (reference sequence). The CDR3 length is 15 residues. V lost 5 bases and J 4 bases, leaving 21 bases between the germline ends. In nucleotides, the CDR3 is TGCAGTGCTCCAGGCGTGGGGGGGGGCGGGTACGAGCAGTACTTC. It encodes CSAPGVGGGGYEQYF.

The rearrangement uses TRBV6-5 and TRBJ2-7; D remains unclear. The CDR3 is 15 amino acids. The germline V gene encodes CDR1 MNHEY and CDR2 SVGAGI. The V gene lost 0 bases and the J gene lost 0 bases, with 9 bases spanning the gap. The DNA for the CDR3 is TGTGCCAGCAGTTACTCCTATTCGAGCTCCTACGAGCAGTACTTC. Amino acids: CASSYSYSSSYEQYF.

The chain is built from TRBV20-1 and TRBJ2-3; D is undetermined. The CDR3 sequence is 16 residues long. Germline V CDR1 and CDR2: DFQATT, SNEGSKA (reference sequence). The V end lost 1 base, the J end lost 1 base, and 15 bases lay between the germline ends. The CDR3 region is CSARAPVGKGTDTQYF. The CDR3 coding sequence is TGCAGTGCTAGAGCCCCTGTGGGGAAAGGCACAGATACGCAGTATTTT.

The gene calls are TRBV12-3 or TRBV12-4 and TRBJ2-5; 11 bases agree with TRBD1. J lost 5 bases, V lost 5 bases, and 4 bases had no gene match. CDR3 length: 14 amino acids. The CDR3 spells CASSRTGGGETQYF. The CDR3 coding sequence is TGTGCCAGCAGTCGGACAGGGGGCGGTGAGACCCAGTACTTC.

The gene calls are TRBV18 and TRBJ2-7; TRBD1 is a possible D gene (5 bases). This CDR3 is 15 amino acids long. Germline loops: CDR1 KGHSH, CDR2 LQKENI. V was pared by 2 bases and J by 3 bases, with 14 bases between. CDR3 in amino acids: CASSPRQGKLYEQYF. DNA for the CDR3: TGTGCCAGCTCACCAAGGCAGGGCAAGCTCTACGAGCAGTACTTC. Variable domain in full (rest from reference TRBV18 and TRBJ2-7): NAGVMQNPRHLVRRRGQEARLRCSPMKGHSHVYWYRQLPEEGLKFMVYLQKENIIDESGMPKERFSAEFPKEGPSILRIQQVVRGDSAAYFCASSPRQGKLYEQYFGPGTRLTVT.